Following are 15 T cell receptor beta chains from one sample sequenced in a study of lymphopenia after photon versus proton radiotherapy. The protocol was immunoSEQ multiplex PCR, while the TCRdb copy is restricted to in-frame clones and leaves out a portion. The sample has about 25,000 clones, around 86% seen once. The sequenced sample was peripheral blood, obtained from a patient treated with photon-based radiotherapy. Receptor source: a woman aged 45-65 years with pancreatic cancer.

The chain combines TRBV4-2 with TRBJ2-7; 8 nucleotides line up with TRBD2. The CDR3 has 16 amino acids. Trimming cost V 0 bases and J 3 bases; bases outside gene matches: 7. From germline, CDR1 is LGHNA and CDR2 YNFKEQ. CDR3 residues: CASSQDPGTRGYEQYF. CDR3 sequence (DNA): TGTGCCAGCAGCCAAGACCCCGGGACTAGAGGCTACGAGCAGTACTTC.

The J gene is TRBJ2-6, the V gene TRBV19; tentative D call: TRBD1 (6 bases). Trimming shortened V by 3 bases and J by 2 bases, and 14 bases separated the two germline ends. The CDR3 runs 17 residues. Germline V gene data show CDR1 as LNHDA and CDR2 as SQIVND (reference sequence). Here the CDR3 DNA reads TGTGCCAGTAGTATGCGGCAGGGGTTCCCTGGGGCCAACGTCCTGACTTTC. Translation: CASSMRQGFPGANVLTF.

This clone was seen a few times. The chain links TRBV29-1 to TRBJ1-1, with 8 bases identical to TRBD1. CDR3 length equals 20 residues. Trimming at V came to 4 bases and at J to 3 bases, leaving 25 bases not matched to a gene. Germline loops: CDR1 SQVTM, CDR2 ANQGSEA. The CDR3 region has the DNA TGCAGCGTTGCAGGTCTTGGACAGGGAGGGACCCGGGGGAGGTACACTGAAGCTTTCTTT. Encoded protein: CSVAGLGQGGTRGRYTEAFF. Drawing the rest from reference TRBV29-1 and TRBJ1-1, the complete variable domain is SAVISQKPSRDICQRGTSLTIQCQVDSQVTMMFWYRQQPGQSLTLIATANQGSEATYESGFVIDKFPISRPNLTFSTLTVSNMSPEDSSIYLCSVAGLGQGGTRGRYTEAFFGQGTRLTVV.

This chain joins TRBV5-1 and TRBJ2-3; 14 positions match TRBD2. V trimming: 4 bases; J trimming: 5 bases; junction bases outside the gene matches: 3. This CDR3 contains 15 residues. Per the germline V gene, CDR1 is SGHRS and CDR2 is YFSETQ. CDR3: CASSLGTSGGDTQYF. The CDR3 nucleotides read TGCGCCAGCAGCCTTGGGACTAGCGGGGGAGATACGCAGTATTTT.

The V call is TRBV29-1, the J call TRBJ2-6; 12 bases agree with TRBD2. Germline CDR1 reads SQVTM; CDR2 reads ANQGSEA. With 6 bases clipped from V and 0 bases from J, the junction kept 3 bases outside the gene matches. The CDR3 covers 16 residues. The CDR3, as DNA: TGCAGCGTGTGGACTAGCGGGGTCTCTGGGGCCAACGTCCTGACTTTC. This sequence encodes CSVWTSGVSGANVLTF.

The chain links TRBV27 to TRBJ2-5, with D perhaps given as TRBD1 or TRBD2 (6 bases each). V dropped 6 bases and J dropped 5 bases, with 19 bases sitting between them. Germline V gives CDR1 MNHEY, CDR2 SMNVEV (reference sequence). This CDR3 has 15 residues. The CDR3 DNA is TGTGCCAGCAGAGGTTACGGGGGCGGGACGGAGACCCAGTACTTC. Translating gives CASRGYGGGTETQYF.

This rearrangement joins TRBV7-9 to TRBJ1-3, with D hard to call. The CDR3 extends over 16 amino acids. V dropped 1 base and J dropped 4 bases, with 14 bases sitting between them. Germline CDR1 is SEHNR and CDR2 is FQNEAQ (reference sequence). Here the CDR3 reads CASSLVVPGTGNTIYF. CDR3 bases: TGTGCCAGCAGCTTAGTAGTACCAGGAACAGGAAACACCATATATTTT.

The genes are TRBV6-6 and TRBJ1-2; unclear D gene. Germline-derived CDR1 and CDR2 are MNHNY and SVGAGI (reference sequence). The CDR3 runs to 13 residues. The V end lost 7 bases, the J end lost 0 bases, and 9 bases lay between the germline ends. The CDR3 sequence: CASTNTANYGYTF. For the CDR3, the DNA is TGTGCCAGCACTAACACAGCTAACTATGGCTACACCTTC.

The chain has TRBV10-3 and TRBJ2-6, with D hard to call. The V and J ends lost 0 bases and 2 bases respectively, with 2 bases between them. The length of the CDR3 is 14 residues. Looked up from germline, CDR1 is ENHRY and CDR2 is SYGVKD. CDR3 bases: TGTGCCATCAGTGAGTCCGCTGGGGCCAACGTCCTGACTTTC. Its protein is CAISESAGANVLTF.

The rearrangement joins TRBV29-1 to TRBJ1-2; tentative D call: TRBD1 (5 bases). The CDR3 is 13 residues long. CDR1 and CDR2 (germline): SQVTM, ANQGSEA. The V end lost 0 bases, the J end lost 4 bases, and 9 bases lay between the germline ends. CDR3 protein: CSVEEQGSYGYTF. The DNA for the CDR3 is TGCAGCGTTGAAGAGCAGGGCTCCTATGGCTACACCTTC.

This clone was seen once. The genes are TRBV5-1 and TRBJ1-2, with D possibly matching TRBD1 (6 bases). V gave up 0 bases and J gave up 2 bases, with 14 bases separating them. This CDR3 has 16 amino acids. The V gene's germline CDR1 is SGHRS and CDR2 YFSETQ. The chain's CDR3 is CASSLGGPGINYGYTF. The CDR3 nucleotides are TGCGCCAGCAGCTTGGGGGGGCCCGGAATAAACTATGGCTACACCTTC.

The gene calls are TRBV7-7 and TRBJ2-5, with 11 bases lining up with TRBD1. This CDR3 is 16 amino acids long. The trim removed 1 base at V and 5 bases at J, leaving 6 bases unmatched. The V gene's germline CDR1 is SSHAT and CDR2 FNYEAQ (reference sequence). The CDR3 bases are TGTGCCAGCAGCTTAGAGCTGGGACAGGGGGGGGAGACCCAGTACTTC. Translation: CASSLELGQGGETQYF.

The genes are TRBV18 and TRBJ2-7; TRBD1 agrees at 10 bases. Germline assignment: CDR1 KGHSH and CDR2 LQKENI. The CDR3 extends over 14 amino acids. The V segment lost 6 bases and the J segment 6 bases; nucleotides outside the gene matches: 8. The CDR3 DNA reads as TGTGCCAGCTCTGGGACAGGGGTGGCTAGCGAGCAGTACTTC. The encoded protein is CASSGTGVASEQYF. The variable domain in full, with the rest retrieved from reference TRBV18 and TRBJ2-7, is NAGVMQNPRHLVRRRGQEARLRCSPMKGHSHVYWYRQLPEEGLKFMVYLQKENIIDESGMPKERFSAEFPKEGPSILRIQQVVRGDSAAYFCASSGTGVASEQYFGPGTRLTVT.

The CDR3 nucleotides read TGTGCCTGGGGACAGGTCTCTGGCTACACCTTC. Protein: CAWGQVSGYTF. This chain connects TRBV30 to TRBJ1-2; 7 bases are shared with TRBD1. The CDR3 has 11 amino acids. Per the germline V gene, CDR1 is GTSNPN and CDR2 is SVGIG (reference sequence). The trim removed 5 bases at V and 7 bases at J, leaving 4 bases unmatched.

CDR3 DNA: TGCAGCGTTGGTACAGGCTTGAGCTCACCCCTCCACTTT. As protein: CSVGTGLSSPLHF. The J gene is TRBJ1-6, the V gene TRBV29-1, with a weak D call TRBD1 (5 bases). Germline V gene data show CDR1 as SQVTM and CDR2 as ANQGSEA. V lost 4 bases and J 10 bases, leaving 14 bases between the germline ends. This CDR3 is built from 13 residues.